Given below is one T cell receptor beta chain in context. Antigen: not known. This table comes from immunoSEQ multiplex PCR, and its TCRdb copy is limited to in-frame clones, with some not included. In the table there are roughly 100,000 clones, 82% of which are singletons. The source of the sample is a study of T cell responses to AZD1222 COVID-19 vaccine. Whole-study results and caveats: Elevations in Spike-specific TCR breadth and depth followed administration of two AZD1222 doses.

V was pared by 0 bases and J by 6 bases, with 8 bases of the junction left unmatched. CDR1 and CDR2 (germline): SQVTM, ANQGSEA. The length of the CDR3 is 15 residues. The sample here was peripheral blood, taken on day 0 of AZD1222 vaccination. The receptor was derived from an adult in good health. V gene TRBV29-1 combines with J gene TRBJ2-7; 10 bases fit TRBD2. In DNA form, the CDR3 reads TGCAGCGTTGAAGATCGAAGCGGGGGGGCCTTCGAGCAGTACTTC. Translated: CSVEDRSGGAFEQYF.